This entry is about one T cell receptor beta chain. Its antigen is unknown. Primers: 60 Vbeta forward and 13 Jbeta reverse. Profiling relied on immunoSEQ multiplex PCR, and the TCRdb table lists in-frame clones only, not all of them. The ten top clones account for roughly 3%, within a sample of about 140,000 clones. The data were taken from a study of cytomegalovirus exposure and HLA in healthy donors. Study-level results: In a later analysis, across HLA loci, associated TCR counts were highest for DRB1, lowest for HLA-C. A later analysis linked a missense DCLRE1C variant to TCR beta V- and J-gene trimming. As immune exposure information, only CMV serostatus was available.

Deletions cut 0 bases from V and 2 bases from J, with 8 bases between. The V gene's germline CDR1 is SGHDT and CDR2 YYEEEE. The CDR3 runs to 15 residues. This chain joins TRBV5-6 and TRBJ2-2; a weak D match, TRBD1 (6 bases). The sample comprised PBMCs. The sequence came from a man aged 40-50 years in good health and CMV-seronegative. Written as DNA, the CDR3 is TGTGCCAGCAGCTTGGAGACAGGCAACACCGGGGAGCTGTTTTTT. Encoded protein: CASSLETGNTGELFF.